This is a list of T cell receptor beta chains from one sample in a study of Ad26.COV2.S vaccination and SARS-CoV-2 variants. TCRdb's table, derived via immunoSEQ multiplex PCR, lists solely in-frame clones and lacks some. The repertoire includes about 87,000 clones, around 82% of them detected once, and about 17% sits in the top ten. The material was peripheral blood, obtained after recovery from COVID-19. All receptors derive from a human donor who had recovered from COVID-19. Both conserved end residues are part of each CDR3. A D gene is named only where the DNA matches it firmly. Expanded clones get a size class; other rows say once, few or many, or leave the size out.

CASSGQGKGYNEQFF | TGCGCCAGCAGCGGGCAGGGGAAGGGTTACAATGAGCAGTTCTTC | TRBV5-1 | 15 | NA | TRBJ2-1 | NA
CASDGTGSSYEQYF | TGTGCTAGTGACGGGACAGGGAGCTCCTACGAGCAGTACTTC | TRBV12-5 | 14 | TRBD1 | TRBJ2-7 | once
CASTQGTVGQPQHF | TGTGCCAGCACCCAAGGAACAGTCGGCCAGCCCCAGCATTTT | TRBV7-2 | 14 | NA | TRBJ1-5 | NA
CASSSPPSGSRSYNEQFF | TGCGCCAGCAGCTCCCCCCCTAGCGGGAGTAGGTCCTACAATGAGCAGTTCTTC | TRBV5-1 | 18 | TRBD2 | TRBJ2-1 | once
CASSLDSSGIYNEQFF | TGTGCCAGCAGCTTAGACTCTAGCGGAATTTACAATGAGCAGTTCTTC | TRBV7-2 | 16 | TRBD2 | TRBJ2-1 | NA
CASTGGKDEKLFF | TGTGCCAGCACAGGGGGAAAGGATGAAAAACTGTTTTTT | TRBV18 | 13 | TRBD1 | TRBJ1-4 | NA
CASSYEGVREQFF | TGCGCCAGCAGCTACGAGGGAGTACGGGAGCAGTTCTTC | TRBV5-1 | 13 | NA | TRBJ2-1 | NA
CASRGQVDYGYTF | TGTGCCAGCAGAGGACAGGTTGACTATGGCTACACCTTC | TRBV27 | 13 | TRBD1 | TRBJ1-2 | NA
CSARLGSEAFF | TGCAGTGCTAGACTTGGCAGTGAAGCTTTCTTT | TRBV20-1 | 11 | NA | TRBJ1-1 | NA
CASGRPMSGQTPYEQYF | TGTGCCAGCGGCCGTCCCATGAGCGGCCAGACTCCCTACGAGCAGTACTTC | TRBV7-2 | 17 | NA | TRBJ2-7 | NA
CASSFVYGELFF | TGTGCCAGCAGCTTTGTCTACGGGGAGCTGTTTTTT | TRBV7-3 | 12 | NA | TRBJ2-2 | NA
CASSHRDNTQYF | TGTGCCAGTAGTCACCGGGACAACACGCAGTATTTT | TRBV19 | 12 | NA | TRBJ2-3 | NA
CASSETDIWQPQHF | TGTGCCAGCAGCGAGACGGACATATGGCAGCCCCAGCATTTT | TRBV7-9 | 14 | NA | TRBJ1-5 | NA
CASNSYTGTASYEQYF | TGTGCCAGCAATAGTTATACCGGGACAGCATCCTACGAGCAGTACTTC | TRBV28 | 16 | TRBD1 | TRBJ2-7 | NA
CASSSDRASMNTEAFF | TGTGCCAGCAGCTCAGACAGGGCTAGCATGAACACTGAAGCTTTCTTT | TRBV7-9 | 16 | TRBD1 | TRBJ1-1 | NA
CASSATGREQYF | TGCGCCAGCAGTGCGACAGGGAGGGAGCAGTACTTC | TRBV10-1 | 12 | NA | TRBJ2-7 | NA
CASFPTGGLNSPLHF | TGTGCCAGTTTCCCGACAGGGGGTTTAAATTCACCCCTCCACTTT | TRBV27 | 15 | TRBD1 | TRBJ1-6 | NA
CASSPDRDRNTGELFF | TGTGCCAGCAGTCCGGACCGGGACAGGAACACCGGGGAGCTGTTTTTT | TRBV6-2/TRBV6-3 | 16 | TRBD1 | TRBJ2-2 | NA
CASSYRGPGTEAFF | TGTGCCAGTAGTTACAGGGGGCCGGGCACTGAAGCTTTCTTT | TRBV19 | 14 | TRBD1 | TRBJ1-1 | NA
CATSGSGSGSSDTQYF | TGTGCCACCAGCGGTAGTGGTAGCGGGAGTTCAGATACGCAGTATTTT | TRBV15 | 16 | TRBD2 | TRBJ2-3 | NA
CASSPGQRSSGGEAFF | TGTGCCAGCAGTCCGGGACAGCGCTCCTCAGGGGGTGAAGCTTTCTTT | TRBV28 | 16 | TRBD1 | TRBJ1-1 | few
CASSNTDTQYF | TGTGCCAGCAGCAACACAGATACGCAGTATTTT | TRBV11-3 | 11 | NA | TRBJ2-3 | NA
CASSQDRRLRQGTRDGYTF | TGTGCCAGCAGCCAAGATCGTCGTTTGAGACAGGGTACCCGGGATGGCTACACCTTC | TRBV3-1/TRBV3-2 | 19 | TRBD1 | TRBJ1-2 | NA
CASRGDSNEQFF | TGTGCCAGCAGGGGAGACTCCAATGAGCAGTTCTTC | TRBV2 | 12 | NA | TRBJ2-1 | NA
CASTPLDRDTEAFF | TGTGCCAGTACCCCGCTGGATCGAGACACTGAAGCTTTCTTT | TRBV19 | 14 | NA | TRBJ1-1 | few
CATSTGRNNQPQHF | TGTGCCACCAGCACGGGTAGGAATAATCAGCCCCAGCATTTT | TRBV15 | 14 | NA | TRBJ1-5 | NA
CASSRGTNYGYTF | TGCGCCAGCTCCCGGGGAACTAACTATGGCTACACCTTC | TRBV10-1 | 13 | NA | TRBJ1-2 | NA
CSVPLAGGIEQYF | TGCAGCGTCCCACTAGCGGGAGGAATCGAGCAGTACTTC | TRBV29-1 | 13 | TRBD2 | TRBJ2-7 | NA
CSVQGDRASGNTIYF | TGCAGCGTTCAAGGGGACAGGGCCTCTGGAAACACCATATATTTT | TRBV29-1 | 15 | TRBD1 | TRBJ1-3 | NA